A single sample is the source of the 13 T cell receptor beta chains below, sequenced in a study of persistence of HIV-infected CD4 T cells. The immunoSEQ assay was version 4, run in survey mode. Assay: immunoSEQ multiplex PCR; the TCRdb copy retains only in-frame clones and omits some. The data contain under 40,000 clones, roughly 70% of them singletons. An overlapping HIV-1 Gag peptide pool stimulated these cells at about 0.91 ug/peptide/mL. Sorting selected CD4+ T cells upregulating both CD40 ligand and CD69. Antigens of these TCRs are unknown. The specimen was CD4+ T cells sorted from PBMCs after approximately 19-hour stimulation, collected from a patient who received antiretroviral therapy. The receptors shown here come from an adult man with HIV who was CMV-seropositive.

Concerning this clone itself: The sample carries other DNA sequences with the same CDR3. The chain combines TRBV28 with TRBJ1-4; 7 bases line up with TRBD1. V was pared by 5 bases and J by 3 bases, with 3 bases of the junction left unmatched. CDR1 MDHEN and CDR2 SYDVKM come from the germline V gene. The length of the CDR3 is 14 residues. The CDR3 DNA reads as TGTGCCAGCAGTAGGGGACAGTCTAATGAAAAACTGTTTTTT. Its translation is CASSRGQSNEKLFF. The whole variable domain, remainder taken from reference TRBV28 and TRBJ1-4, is DVKVTQSSRYLVKRTGEKVFLECVQDMDHENMFWYRQDPGLGLRLIYFSYDVKMKEKGDIPEGYSVSREKKERFSLILESASTNQTSMYLCASSRGQSNEKLFFGSGTQLSVL.

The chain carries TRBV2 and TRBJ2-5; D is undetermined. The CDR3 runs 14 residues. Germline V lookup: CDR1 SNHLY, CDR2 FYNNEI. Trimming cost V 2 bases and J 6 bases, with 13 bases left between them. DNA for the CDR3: TGTGCCAGCAGTGAACCCTCACCCCCCAAGACCCAGTACTTC. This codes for CASSEPSPPKTQYF. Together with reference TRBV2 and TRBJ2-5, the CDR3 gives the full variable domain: EPEVTQTPSHQVTQMGQEVILRCVPISNHLYFYWYRQILGQKVEFLVSFYNNEISEKSEIFDDQFSVERPDGSNFTLKIRSTKLEDSAMYFCASSEPSPPKTQYFGPGTRLLVL.

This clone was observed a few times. The CDR3 is CASSAGWANVLTF. The DNA of the CDR3 is TGTGCCAGTAGCGCCGGGTGGGCCAACGTCCTGACTTTC. The rearrangement uses TRBV19 and TRBJ2-6; D is unresolved. The germline V and J ends were trimmed by 6 bases and 5 bases, with 8 bases remaining between them. CDR1 and CDR2 from the germline V gene are LNHDA and SQIVND (reference sequence). The CDR3 totals 13 residues.

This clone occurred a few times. The CDR3 nucleotides are TGTGCCAGCAGCAGGACAGGATCTTCCTACGAGCAGTACTTC. Amino acid sequence: CASSRTGSSYEQYF. The chain carries TRBV7-2 and TRBJ2-7; 7 bases match TRBD1. Germline CDR1 reads SGHTA; CDR2 reads FQGNSA. This CDR3 is 14 amino acids long. The ends lost 5 bases at V and 1 base at J; junction bases unmatched: 5.

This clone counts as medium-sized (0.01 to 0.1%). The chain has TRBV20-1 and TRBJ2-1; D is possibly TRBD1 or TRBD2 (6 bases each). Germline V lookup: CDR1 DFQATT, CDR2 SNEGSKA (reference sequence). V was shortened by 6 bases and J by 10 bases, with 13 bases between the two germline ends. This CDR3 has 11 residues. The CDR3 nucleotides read TGCAGTGCCTCGGGGGCACAGGAGCAGTTCTTC. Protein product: CSASGAQEQFF.

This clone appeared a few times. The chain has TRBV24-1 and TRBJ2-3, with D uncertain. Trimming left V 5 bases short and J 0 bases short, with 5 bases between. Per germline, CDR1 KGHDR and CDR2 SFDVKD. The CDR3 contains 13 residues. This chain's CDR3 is CATSGQSTDTQYF. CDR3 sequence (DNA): TGTGCCACCAGTGGTCAGAGCACAGATACGCAGTATTTT.

The CDR3, as DNA: TGTGCCAGCAGTTTAAGGGCCTCGGTGGATGAAAAACTGTTTTTT. Translation: CASSLRASVDEKLFF. J is TRBJ1-4 and V is TRBV27; no definite D call. CDR1 and CDR2 from the germline V gene are MNHEY and SMNVEV (reference sequence). This CDR3 spans 15 amino acids. Between the trimmed V and J ends, which lost 2 bases and 6 bases, there was a span of 13 bases.

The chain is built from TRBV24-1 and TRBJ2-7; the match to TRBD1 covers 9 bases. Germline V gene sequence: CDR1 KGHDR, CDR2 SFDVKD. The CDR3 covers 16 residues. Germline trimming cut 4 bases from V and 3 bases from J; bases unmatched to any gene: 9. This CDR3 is CATSDQTRTGVYEQYF. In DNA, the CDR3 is TGTGCCACCAGTGACCAGACCCGGACAGGGGTCTACGAGCAGTACTTC.

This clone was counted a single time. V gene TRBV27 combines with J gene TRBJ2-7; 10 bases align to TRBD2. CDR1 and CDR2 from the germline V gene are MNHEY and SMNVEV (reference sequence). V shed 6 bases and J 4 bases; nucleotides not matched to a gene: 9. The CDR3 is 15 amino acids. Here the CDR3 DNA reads TGTGCCAGCAGACCGAAACTAGCGGGGTTATACGAGCAGTACTTC. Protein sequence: CASRPKLAGLYEQYF.

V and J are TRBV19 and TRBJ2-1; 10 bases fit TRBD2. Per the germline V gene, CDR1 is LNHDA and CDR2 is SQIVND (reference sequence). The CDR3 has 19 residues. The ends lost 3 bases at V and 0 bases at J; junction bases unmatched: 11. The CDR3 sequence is CASSMSIAGGPSSYNEQFF. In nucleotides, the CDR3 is TGTGCCAGTAGTATGTCGATAGCGGGGGGCCCGAGCTCCTACAATGAGCAGTTCTTC. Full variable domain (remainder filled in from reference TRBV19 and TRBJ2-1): DGGITQSPKYLFRKEGQNVTLSCEQNLNHDAMYWYRQDPGQGLRLIYYSQIVNDFQKGDIAEGYSVSREKKESFPLTVTSAQKNPTAFYLCASSMSIAGGPSSYNEQFFGPGTRLTVL.

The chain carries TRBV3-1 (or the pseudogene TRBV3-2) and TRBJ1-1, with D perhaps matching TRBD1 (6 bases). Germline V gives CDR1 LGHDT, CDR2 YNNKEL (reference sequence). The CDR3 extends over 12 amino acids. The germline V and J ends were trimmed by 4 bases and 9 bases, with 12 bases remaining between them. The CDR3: CASSLGGLQAFF. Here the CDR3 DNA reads TGTGCCAGCAGCCTCGGGGGGCTTCAAGCTTTCTTT.

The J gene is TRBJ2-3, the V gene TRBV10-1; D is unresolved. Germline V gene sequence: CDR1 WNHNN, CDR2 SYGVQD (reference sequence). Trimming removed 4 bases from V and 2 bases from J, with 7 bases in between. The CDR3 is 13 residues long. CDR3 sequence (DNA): TGCGCCAGCAGTGGACGGCCCACAGATACGCAGTATTTT. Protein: CASSGRPTDTQYF.

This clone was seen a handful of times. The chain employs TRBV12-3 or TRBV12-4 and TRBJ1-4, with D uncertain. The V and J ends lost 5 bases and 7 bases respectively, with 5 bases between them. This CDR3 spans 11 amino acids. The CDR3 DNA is TGTGCCAGCAGTCGGAGTGAAAAACTGTTTTTT. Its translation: CASSRSEKLFF.